This T cell receptor beta chain was captured by sequencing in a study of regulatory T cells in long-lasting Graves disease. Looking at the study overall: A definition of persistent Graves' disease required over 5 years of antithyroid drugs plus positive TSH receptor antibodies.

iRepertoire HTBI primers and Arm-PCR of CDR3 regions built TCR beta libraries. TCRdb re-called the multiplex PCR reads with MiXCR, one entry per CDR3 protein. The sample consists of about 290,000 distinct CDR3 sequences, 22% of them appearing once. The sample's time point: persistent/refractory GD, antithyroid drugs over 5 years with positive TRAb. From RNA extracted from PBMCs, the TCR library was made. An endocrinology department in Xi'an, China, supplied the patients. The CDR3 has 14 amino acids. V shed 6 bases, J shed 2 bases, and the junction held 6 bases outside the gene matches. Germline lookup yields CDR1 MNHEY and CDR2 SVGEGT.

The chain employs TRBV6-2 or TRBV6-3 and TRBJ1-1, with 7 bases identical to TRBD1. The source was peripheral blood mononuclear cells (PBMCs), collected when the disease was refractory, from a patient treated with antithyroid drugs. The clonotype comes from a female donor with Graves disease. The CDR3 region is CASSLTGKNTEAFF. The DNA for the CDR3 is TGTGCCAGCAGCCTGACAGGGAAAAACACTGAAGCTTTCTTT.